Sequencing of this T cell receptor (beta chain) was carried out in a study of blood T cells in healthy people across ages. The authors ran a second PCR of about 7 to 11 cycles using a sample-barcoded 5' primer and a J-beta primer mix. A single record per CDR3 protein comes from TCRdb applying MiXCR to the 5' RACE reads. The sample yields roughly 1.7 million distinct CDR3 sequences, approximately 32% seen once. At least ten counts were recorded for this clonotype. Sequencing was done on a sample of blood. The TCR comes from a woman aged 25 to 39 in good health.

For the CDR3, the DNA is TGCAGCGTTGAAATTGGCGGGAGTGGTGGGAATGAGCAGTTCTTC. Protein sequence: CSVEIGGSGGNEQFF. The chain joins TRBV29-1 to TRBJ2-1, with 7 positions matching TRBD2. From germline, CDR1 is SQVTM and CDR2 ANQGSEA. With V trimmed by 2 bases and J by 7 bases, 11 bases remained unmatched. The CDR3 sequence is 15 residues long.